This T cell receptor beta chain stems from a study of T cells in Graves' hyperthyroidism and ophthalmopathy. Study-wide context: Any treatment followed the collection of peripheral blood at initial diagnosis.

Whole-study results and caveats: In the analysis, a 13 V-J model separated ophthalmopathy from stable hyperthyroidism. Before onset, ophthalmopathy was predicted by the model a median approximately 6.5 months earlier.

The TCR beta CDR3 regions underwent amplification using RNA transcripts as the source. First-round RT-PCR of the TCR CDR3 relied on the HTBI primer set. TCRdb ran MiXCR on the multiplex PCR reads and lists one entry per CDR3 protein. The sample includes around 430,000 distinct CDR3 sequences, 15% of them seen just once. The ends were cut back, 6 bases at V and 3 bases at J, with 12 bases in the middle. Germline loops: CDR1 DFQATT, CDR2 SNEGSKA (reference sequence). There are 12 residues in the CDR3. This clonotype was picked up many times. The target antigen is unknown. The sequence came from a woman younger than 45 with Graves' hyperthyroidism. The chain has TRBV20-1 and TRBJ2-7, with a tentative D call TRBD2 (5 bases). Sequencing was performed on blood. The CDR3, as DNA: TGCAGTGCGACCGAGGGCGTCTACGAGCAGTACTTC. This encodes CSATEGVYEQYF.